The sequence of this TCR beta chain was determined in a study of a mutant IDH1 vaccine in newly diagnosed glioma. As to this clone: Antigen: not known.

Germline V gives CDR1 SGHTA, CDR2 FQGNSA. The CDR3 spans 18 residues. V gave up 2 bases and J gave up 0 bases, with 17 bases separating them. Time point given: week 35, safety follow-up. Each dose of the vaccine consisted of 300 ug of mutant IDH1 20-mer peptide, with topical imiquimod. TCRdb keeps only in-frame clones here, not all; method: immunoSEQ multiplex PCR. The data contain approximately 30,000 clones, almost 80% of them singletons. The rearrangement uses TRBV7-2 and TRBJ1-5; D might be TRBD1 (6 bases). This TCR derives from a woman under 40 with glioma. Some clones in this sample may be carry-over from other donors' samples. The sequences come from PBMCs, collected from a glioma patient whose treatment included an IDH1 peptide vaccine. The chain's CDR3 is CASSLRANRDHSNQPQHF. DNA of the CDR3: TGTGCCAGCAGCTTAAGAGCCAACAGGGACCATAGCAATCAGCCCCAGCATTTT.